This entry is about one T cell receptor beta chain. The antigen this receptor binds is unknown. Nothing much larger sits one base from this clone, and base qualities are not available. The source of the sample is a study of blood T cells in healthy people across ages (dated by TCRdb to about 2015). In the study overall: Template switching captured roughly one uniquely barcoded TCR beta cDNA molecule per two T cells in model experiments. The study measured age-related changes in TCR beta repertoire diversity using deep sequencing normalized with unique cDNA molecular identifiers. For two donors (one aged 18 to 29 and one aged 80 or older), the study analyzed two additional independent replicas of 1 million unique cDNA reads from the same blood draw. The donors were split into four age groups: young (average about 16 years), middle-aged (39), aged (roughly 65) and long-lived (approximately 80).

V and J are trimmed by 5 bases and 2 bases, and the gene matches miss 12 bases of the junction. CDR1 is given as SEHNR and CDR2 as FQNEAQ, both from the germline V gene (reference sequence). The CDR3 goes from the cysteine to the phenylalanine over 17 residues. The read is trimmed to its CDR3 DNA, 51 bases read in frame from base 1. The approximately 41 donors, aged about 6 to 95 years, were systemically healthy Caucasian individuals from Russia. Roughly 10 milliliters of peripheral blood were collected from each donor into EDTA-treated Vacutainer tubes. Ficoll-Paque density-gradient centrifugation was used to isolate PBMCs, with at least 6 million per sample. Trizol reagent was used to extract total RNA from PBMCs, with at least 5 micrograms per sample. For every donor, flow cytometry on a PBMC aliquot measured the percentage of naive CD45RAhigh/CD27high T cells. The research as a whole found: Because donor CMV infection status was unknown, age-related changes in expanded clonotypes were potentially confounded. As age increased, observed TCR beta diversity per million T cells dropped in a roughly linear way, and a significant reduction was already evident by age 40. Estimates of total diversity based on one million sequenced T cells were considered lower bounds and underestimates. The long-lived group showed more naive CD4+ T cells, fewer expanded clones and increased TCR diversity than the aged group, suggesting age selection. Observed TCR beta diversity correlated strongly with the percentage of naive T cells measured by flow cytometry. Conclusive comparison of naive and antigen-experienced compartments was prevented by the profiling of bulk unsorted PBMCs.

Library creation used 5' RACE. Sequencing took place on an Illumina HiSeq 2500. A second PCR of roughly 6 to 11 cycles was performed with a sample-barcoded 5' primer and a J-beta primer mix. A unique molecular identifier was introduced onto each TCR beta cDNA molecule by a template-switch 5' adaptor carrying 12 random nucleotides. Each sample yielded at least 2.5 million CDR3-containing paired-end reads. The Mint cDNA synthesis kit, primed by a TRBC-specific oligonucleotide, was used to synthesize first-strand cDNA from all RNA. Following uracil-DNA glycosylase treatment, all cDNA underwent a first 18-cycle PCR with the universal primers M1SS and BC2_uni_R. As for how the authors treated the data: For normalization, 1 million high-quality reads were randomly selected from each sample, with every read carrying a distinct molecular identifier. Instead of being binned into consensus sequences, reads with shared molecular identifiers were discarded. CDR3 identification, clonotype clustering and error correction used MiTCR with a Q25 quality threshold and the strictest error-elimination algorithm. A nonparametric unseen species model with Euler transformation was used to estimate a lower bound on total TCR beta diversity. Using fastp at Q25 and MiXCR, TCRdb reprocessed the public reads and kept productive beta chains. Duplicate CDR3 protein sequences are folded into a single record with the most common DNA and genes. For this entry, the V and J calls and clone size follow TCRdb and not the study's own pipeline. In this sample the table shows about 500,000 distinct CDR3 sequences, under 30% of which occur a single time. The top ten clones comprise roughly 10% of the sample.

The sample was also linked to a second study, of T cells of mothers and their children. Looking at the second paper: The donors were nine systemically healthy Caucasian individuals, made up of three mothers and their six children. cDNA synthesis used all of the extracted RNA, with 1.5 ug of RNA in each 15 ul reaction. In the second PCR, sample barcodes and 2-4 random nucleotides were introduced via the M1S primer. Over 9 million TCR beta CDR3 reads came from each mother, compared with approximately 3.1 million reads from each child. In both related and unrelated pairs, thymic selection shapes the output of TCR recombination in a similar way, with inherited differences having only a minor effect. Normalized repertoire overlap in related mother-child pairs was always slightly higher than in unrelated mother-child pairs, but the difference was never significant. With a sensitivity of about 100 clones per million clonotypes, no persistent microchimeric T cell clones were detected. To look for features that set related mother-child pairs apart from unrelated individuals, the researchers ran deep NGS to compare the TCR beta repertoires of mothers and children. On average, the children were approximately 11 +/- 4 years old, while the mothers were roughly 40 +/- 4 years old. After adapter ligation was performed with NEBNext reagents, the libraries were sequenced on an Illumina HiSeq 2000 with 100+100 nt paired-end reads. To prevent cross-contamination, the mother and child libraries were prepared one month apart and sequenced in separate runs. For each donor, between roughly 500,000 and 2,200,000 distinct TCR beta clonotypes were identified. Naive TCR beta clonotypes were estimated from low-frequency clonotypes matched to each donor's FACS-determined naive share, without sorting.

This clonotype was obtained from a boy aged 5-17 years in good health. Sequencing used blood. Recombination joined TRBV7-9 with TRBJ2-3; a stretch of 8 junction bases matches TRBD1. The DNA reads TGTGCCAGCAGCAGGACGGGACAGGTGGTTATCACAGATACGCAGTATTTT. Translated, this is CASSRTGQVVITDTQYF.